The next 14 T cell receptor beta chains were all read from a single sample in a study of T cell repertoires in cytomegalovirus infection (dated by TCRdb to between 2018 and 2020). TCRdb shows the sequencer as Illumina HiSeq 1500. TCRdb took the public reads, trimmed them with fastp at Q25, ran MiXCR for clone calling and kept in-frame beta chains. CDR3 protein sequences are deduplicated, and each keeps its most common genes and DNA. The sample table records approximately 170,000 distinct CDR3 sequences; over 15% of these occur just once. The biggest ten clones account for approximately 18% of the sample. The specimen sequenced was CD8+ T cells from PBMCs. The receptors were sampled from a human donor in good health (CMV status not recorded). Some clones in this sample may be carry-over from other donors' samples.

This clonotype was counted only a few times. The chain carries TRBV28 and TRBJ2-2; 8 bases line up with TRBD2. The germline CDR1 and CDR2 sequences are MDHEN and SYDVKM. The V segment lost 4 bases and the J segment 4 bases; nucleotides outside the gene matches: 8. CDR3 length: 16 amino acids. The CDR3 here is CASSSSHGGGTGELFF. DNA of the CDR3: TGTGCCAGCAGTTCCTCCCACGGGGGGGGCACCGGGGAGCTGTTTTTT. Filled out from reference TRBV28 and TRBJ2-2, the complete variable domain reads DVKVTQSSRYLVKRTGEKVFLECVQDMDHENMFWYRQDPGLGLRLIYFSYDVKMKEKGDIPEGYSVSREKKERFSLILESASTNQTSMYLCASSSSHGGGTGELFFGEGSRLTVL.

This clonotype has only a few counts. The gene calls are TRBV2 and TRBJ2-3; possible D gene TRBD2, 6 bases. The V end lost 5 bases, the J end lost 0 bases, and 18 bases lay between the germline ends. CDR1 is SNHLY and CDR2 is FYNNEI in the germline V gene. This CDR3 contains 17 residues. CDR3 protein: CASSQPTSGTSTDTQYF. CDR3 DNA: TGTGCCAGCAGTCAACCAACCAGTGGGACTAGCACAGATACGCAGTATTTT.

The chain uses TRBV5-1 and TRBJ2-3, with 7 bases matching TRBD1. This CDR3 spans 16 amino acids. V trimming: 3 bases; J trimming: 2 bases; junction bases outside the gene matches: 9. From germline, CDR1 is SGHRS and CDR2 YFSETQ. CDR3 amino acids: CASSYRDSTFTDTQYF. The CDR3 DNA sequence: TGCGCCAGCAGCTATAGGGACAGTACCTTCACAGATACGCAGTATTTT. The full variable domain, rest sourced from reference TRBV5-1 and TRBJ2-3, is KAGVTQTPRYLIKTRGQQVTLSCSPISGHRSVSWYQQTPGQGLQFLFEYFSETQRNKGNFPGRFSGRQFSNSRSEMNVSTLELGDSALYLCASSYRDSTFTDTQYFGPGTRLTVL.

The rearrangement joins TRBV7-6 to TRBJ2-7, with D perhaps TRBD2 (6 bases). The CDR3 consists of 11 residues. Per germline, CDR1 SGHVS and CDR2 FNYEAQ. The ends were cut back, 9 bases at V and 5 bases at J, with 11 bases in the middle. This CDR3 reads CASGWGDEQYF. DNA of the CDR3: TGTGCCAGTGGGTGGGGGGACGAGCAGTACTTC.

This clonotype showed up just a few times. This chain joins TRBV12-5 and TRBJ2-2, with TRBD1 as a possible D gene (5 bases). There are 17 residues in the CDR3. Germline V lookup: CDR1 LGHNT, CDR2 FRNRAP. Trimming shortened V by 0 bases and J by 1 base, and 12 bases separated the two germline ends. CDR3 nucleotides: TGTGCTAGTGGTTTGGTACCTACAGGCCAGAACACCGGGGAGCTGTTTTTT. It codes for CASGLVPTGQNTGELFF.

This clonotype was detected many times. The chain carries TRBV28 and TRBJ2-1; tentative D call: TRBD2 (7 bases). There are 15 residues in the CDR3. Per germline, CDR1 MDHEN and CDR2 SYDVKM. Between the trimmed V and J ends, which lost 3 bases and 4 bases, there was a span of 13 bases. Here the CDR3 DNA reads TGTGCCAGCAGTTTGGGGGCTAGCGGTTACAATGAGCAGTTCTTC. It translates to CASSLGASGYNEQFF. Together with reference TRBV28 and TRBJ2-1, the CDR3 gives the full variable domain: DVKVTQSSRYLVKRTGEKVFLECVQDMDHENMFWYRQDPGLGLRLIYFSYDVKMKEKGDIPEGYSVSREKKERFSLILESASTNQTSMYLCASSLGASGYNEQFFGPGTRLTVL.

This clonotype was recorded a few times. This chain links TRBV12-3 or TRBV12-4 with TRBJ2-7; TRBD1 matches 10 bases. With 5 bases clipped from V and 4 bases from J, the junction kept 11 bases outside the gene matches. This CDR3 is 16 amino acids long. The DNA of the CDR3 is TGTGCCAGCAGTACTGATGACAGGGGGCAAGGGTACGAGCAGTACTTC. Its protein product is CASSTDDRGQGYEQYF.

The chain uses TRBV7-6 and TRBJ1-5, with a tentative D call TRBD1 (6 bases). The CDR3 extends over 15 amino acids. Germline lookup yields CDR1 SGHVS and CDR2 FNYEAQ. Between the trimmed V and J ends, which lost 6 bases and 9 bases, there was a span of 21 bases. The CDR3: CASSPTGGGSGPQHF. Here the CDR3 DNA reads TGTGCCAGCAGTCCAACCGGGGGCGGATCGGGGCCCCAGCATTTT.

The chain has TRBV6-6 and TRBJ2-1; D ambiguous. The CDR3 covers 14 residues. Germline V gene sequence: CDR1 MNHNY, CDR2 SVGAGI (reference sequence). Trimming took off 6 bases at V and 2 bases at J, with 11 bases between the two ends. The CDR3 nucleotides are TGTGCCAGCAGGAAGGTAGTTACCTACAATGAGCAGTTCTTC. Translating it yields CASRKVVTYNEQFF.

This clonotype was counted between two and nine times. The CDR3 bases are TGTGCCAGCAGCTTAGTTCCGGGGTACACCTACAATGAGCAGTTCTTC. It translates to CASSLVPGYTYNEQFF. V and J are TRBV7-2 and TRBJ2-1; weak D call: TRBD2 (5 bases). The V and J ends lost 1 base and 2 bases respectively, with 12 bases between them. Germline-derived CDR1 and CDR2 are SGHTA and FQGNSA. CDR3 length: 16 amino acids.

This clonotype was counted ten times or more. Germline is not matched at one junction end, which may reflect a read error. This chain joins TRBV11-2 and TRBJ2-1, with TRBD2 matching 7 bases. CDR1 is SGHAT, CDR2 FQNNGV, per germline. This CDR3 is 10 amino acids long. The CDR3 bases are TGTGCCAGCAGCTACGGGACTAAGGTCTTC. Protein: CASSYGTKVF.

The chain combines TRBV27 with TRBJ2-1; 10 bases fit TRBD2. The germline gives CDR1 MNHEY, CDR2 SMNVEV (reference sequence). J gave up 2 bases and V 4 bases, and 2 bases lay outside the gene matches. This CDR3 contains 15 residues. CDR3 protein: CASSWTSGAYNEQFF. The DNA for the CDR3 is TGTGCCAGCAGTTGGACTAGCGGAGCCTACAATGAGCAGTTCTTC.

This clonotype was detected only a few times. This chain uses TRBV7-9 with TRBJ1-2; D call uncertain. The CDR3 extends over 10 amino acids. Per germline, CDR1 SEHNR and CDR2 FQNEAQ (reference sequence). The ends were cut back, 6 bases at V and 6 bases at J, with 5 bases in the middle. CDR3 protein: CASSMDGYTF. CDR3 in DNA: TGTGCCAGCAGTATGGATGGCTACACCTTC.

This clonotype was counted only a few times. The chain links TRBV29-1 to TRBJ2-1; D might be TRBD1 (5 bases). The CDR3 has 14 residues. Germline CDR1 SQVTM, CDR2 ANQGSEA. The V and J ends lost 7 bases and 5 bases respectively, with 18 bases between them. The CDR3 DNA reads TGCAGCGACATGACAGACAAACCCAACAATGAGCAGTTCTTC. It codes for CSDMTDKPNNEQFF.